The 22 T cell receptor beta chains below all came from one sample that was sequenced in a study of cytomegalovirus exposure and HLA in healthy donors. The PCR used 60 Vbeta and 13 Jbeta primers. Sequencing used immunoSEQ multiplex PCR; TCRdb keeps in-frame clones, though not all of them. This sample's clone table lists 150,000 to 200,000 clones. Material for sequencing was PBMCs. The source of these receptors is a boy between 10 and 17 years old in good health and CMV-seronegative.

The V and J genes are TRBV5-1 and TRBJ2-1, with 12 bases that match TRBD2. The CDR3 consists of 16 residues. CDR1 is SGHRS, CDR2 YFSETQ, per germline. V gave up 3 bases and J gave up 1 base; unmatched junction bases: 2. CDR3 sequence reads: CASSSGLAGSYNEQFF. The CDR3 nucleotides read TGCGCCAGCAGCTCAGGACTAGCGGGATCCTACAATGAGCAGTTCTTC.

The J gene is TRBJ1-1, the V gene TRBV27; 8 bases align to TRBD1. Germline V gives CDR1 MNHEY, CDR2 SMNVEV (reference sequence). This CDR3 contains 17 residues. The trim removed 6 bases at V and 3 bases at J, leaving 15 bases unmatched. The CDR3 DNA reads TGTGCCAGCAGCCCAAGGACAGGGAGAATATGGGACACTGAAGCTTTCTTT. This encodes CASSPRTGRIWDTEAFF.

The chain joins TRBV18 to TRBJ2-1, with 9 bases identical to TRBD2. Germline loops: CDR1 KGHSH, CDR2 LQKENI. V lost 1 base, J lost 7 bases, and 8 bases stayed unmatched. There are 16 residues in the CDR3. The CDR3 coding sequence is TGTGCCAGCTCACCACTGGGGACTAGCCCTGCTAATGAGCAGTTCTTC. This sequence encodes CASSPLGTSPANEQFF.

The V gene is TRBV12-5, the J gene TRBJ2-3; TRBD2 matches at 11 bases. Per the germline V gene, CDR1 is LGHNT and CDR2 is FRNRAP. The V segment lost 6 bases and the J segment 8 bases; nucleotides outside the gene matches: 13. The CDR3 runs 16 residues. The chain's CDR3 is CASGSPTSGVRVTQYF. Written as DNA, the CDR3 is TGTGCTAGTGGGTCTCCGACTAGCGGGGTGCGGGTTACGCAGTATTTT.

V gene TRBV6-1 combines with J gene TRBJ1-3; D is ambiguous. Germline loops: CDR1 MNHNS, CDR2 SASEGT. The V end lost 6 bases, the J end lost 8 bases, and 11 bases lay between the germline ends. The CDR3 is 12 residues long. The CDR3 DNA is TGTGCCAGCAGCGCCCCTCGGGACACCATATATTTT. Residues: CASSAPRDTIYF.

Comments on this clone: The junction shows a germline mismatch at one end, possibly a read error. The rearrangement uses TRBV30 and TRBJ1-1, with a weak D call TRBD1 (5 bases). Germline V gene sequence: CDR1 GTSNPN, CDR2 SVGIG (reference sequence). The CDR3 extends over 13 amino acids. Here the CDR3 reads CALARLLDTEALF. The CDR3 DNA sequence: TGTGCCCTAGCGAGGCTTTTGGACACTGAAGCTCTCTTT.

The chain employs TRBV30 and TRBJ2-7, with 12 bases lining up with TRBD1. V shed 0 bases, J shed 7 bases, and the junction held 10 bases outside the gene matches. The CDR3 has 16 amino acids. Germline V gene lookup returns CDR1 GTSNPN and CDR2 SVGIG (reference sequence). CDR3 protein: CAWSVLSGTGGREQYF. The CDR3 nucleotides are TGTGCCTGGAGTGTACTTTCAGGGACAGGGGGCCGGGAGCAGTACTTC. The whole variable domain, remainder taken from reference TRBV30 and TRBJ2-7, is SQTIHQWPATLVQPVGSPLSLECTVEGTSNPNLYWYRQAAGRGLQLLFYSVGIGQISSEVPQNLSASRPQDRQFILSSKKLLLSDSGFYLCAWSVLSGTGGREQYFGPGTRLTVT.

The chain employs TRBV7-9 and TRBJ1-1; unclear D gene. Germline V gives CDR1 SEHNR, CDR2 FQNEAQ (reference sequence). The germline V and J ends were trimmed by 2 bases and 6 bases, with 13 bases remaining between them. This CDR3 is 14 amino acids long. CDR3 protein: CASSLRARAAEAFF. For the CDR3, the DNA is TGTGCCAGCAGCTTAAGGGCGCGGGCGGCTGAAGCTTTCTTT. The full variable domain, completed using reference TRBV7-9 and TRBJ1-1, is DTGVSQNPRHKITKRGQNVTFRCDPISEHNRLYWYRQTLGQGPEFLTYFQNEAQLEKSRLLSDRFSAERPKGSFSTLEIQRTEQGDSAMYLCASSLRARAAEAFFGQGTRLTVV.

V and J are TRBV7-9 and TRBJ2-3; the match to TRBD1 covers 11 bases. Germline assignment: CDR1 SEHNR and CDR2 FQNEAQ (reference sequence). The CDR3 consists of 15 residues. The V gene end was trimmed by 4 bases and the J gene end by 5 bases; junction bases not matched to a gene: 5. The CDR3 here is CASSYGQGARDTQYF. CDR3 in DNA: TGTGCCAGCAGCTATGGACAGGGGGCGAGAGATACGCAGTATTTT.

As DNA, the CDR3 is TGTGCCAGCAGCTTATCCGCCGAACTGGGCTACACCTTC. As protein: CASSLSAELGYTF. This sequence joins TRBV7-3 and TRBJ1-2; D is unclear. Germline lookup yields CDR1 SGHTA and CDR2 FQGTGA. This CDR3 region has 13 residues. With 2 bases removed from V and 8 bases from J, the gap between germline ends came to 12 bases.

This sequence joins TRBV7-3 and TRBJ1-1, with TRBD1 as a possible D gene (5 bases). In germline, CDR1 is SGHTA, CDR2 FQGTGA. This CDR3 region has 13 residues. V was cut by 2 bases and J by 2 bases, with 6 bases left in between. The CDR3 protein is CASSLGQNTEAFF. The CDR3 bases are TGTGCCAGCAGCTTAGGACAAAACACTGAAGCTTTCTTT. Based on the CDR3 plus reference TRBV7-3 and TRBJ1-1, the full variable domain is GAGVSQTPSNKVTEKGKYVELRCDPISGHTALYWYRQSLGQGPEFLIYFQGTGAADDSGLPNDRFFAVRPEGSVSTLKIQRTERGDSAVYLCASSLGQNTEAFFGQGTRLTVV.

V is TRBV7-3 and J is TRBJ2-5; the D gene is possibly TRBD2 (6 bases). This CDR3 has 12 residues. The V gene's germline CDR1 is SGHTA and CDR2 FQGTGA. V shed 5 bases and J shed 5 bases, with 9 bases lying between them. CDR3 bases: TGTGCCAGCAGCCCGGAGGGGGAGACCCAGTACTTC. Its protein product is CASSPEGETQYF.

The chain employs TRBV14 and TRBJ1-2; 10 bases fit TRBD1. Germline values: CDR1 SGHDN, CDR2 FVKESK. J gave up 1 base and V 0 bases, and 11 bases lay outside the gene matches. There are 19 residues in the CDR3. The CDR3 DNA is TGTGCCAGCAGCCAAGATCCTTTTTTAGGACAGGGGGTTAACTATGGCTACACCTTC. Protein product: CASSQDPFLGQGVNYGYTF.

The J gene is TRBJ2-7, the V gene TRBV27; 7 bases map to TRBD1. CDR3 length: 17 amino acids. The V segment lost 5 bases and the J segment 4 bases; nucleotides outside the gene matches: 17. CDR1 MNHEY and CDR2 SMNVEV come from the germline V gene (reference sequence). This CDR3 is CASSPLPWTGDSYEQYF. DNA for the CDR3: TGTGCCAGCAGTCCCCTTCCGTGGACAGGAGATTCATACGAGCAGTACTTC.

This chain joins TRBV18 and TRBJ1-1; D is unclear. Per germline, CDR1 KGHSH and CDR2 LQKENI. This CDR3 region has 12 residues. V lost 3 bases and J 4 bases, leaving 6 bases between the germline ends. The chain's CDR3 is CASSPIVTEAFF. CDR3 DNA sequence: TGTGCCAGCTCACCTATCGTCACTGAAGCTTTCTTT.

The gene calls are TRBV25-1 and TRBJ2-3; maybe TRBD2 (5 bases). CDR1 and CDR2 (germline): MGHDK, SYGVNS. This CDR3 spans 16 amino acids. Trimming took off 6 bases at V and 2 bases at J, with 18 bases between the two ends. The CDR3 nucleotides are TGTGCCAGCAGGGGTACCCTCGGACTTTTCACAGATACGCAGTATTTT. Its protein product is CASRGTLGLFTDTQYF. Full variable domain (missing parts from reference TRBV25-1 and TRBJ2-3): EADIYQTPRYLVIGTGKKITLECSQTMGHDKMYWYQQDPGMELHLIHYSYGVNSTEKGDLSSESTVSRIRTEHFPLTLESARPSHTSQYLCASRGTLGLFTDTQYFGPGTRLTVL.

This sequence joins TRBV11-1 and TRBJ2-3; D call uncertain. Per germline, CDR1 SGHAT and CDR2 FQDESV (reference sequence). V was cut by 5 bases and J by 2 bases, with 11 bases left in between. The CDR3 covers 14 residues. This chain's CDR3 is CASSDSTLTDTQYF. CDR3 bases: TGTGCCAGCAGCGACTCGACCCTCACAGATACGCAGTATTTT.

The chain carries TRBV5-1 and TRBJ2-3, with TRBD2 matching 10 bases. The length of the CDR3 is 19 residues. The V segment lost 4 bases and the J segment 0 bases; nucleotides outside the gene matches: 14. Germline lookup yields CDR1 SGHRS and CDR2 YFSETQ. The CDR3 spells CASSERGLAGELSTDTQYF. The CDR3 DNA is TGCGCCAGCAGCGAACGGGGCCTAGCGGGGGAACTGAGCACAGATACGCAGTATTTT.

The V and J genes are TRBV30 and TRBJ2-7; tentatively, D is TRBD2 (6 bases). Between the trimmed V and J ends, which lost 7 bases and 0 bases, there was a span of 16 bases. The CDR3 runs to 14 residues. Germline CDR1 is GTSNPN and CDR2 is SVGIG (reference sequence). The CDR3 sequence: CAFRDLSSSYEQYF. In DNA, the CDR3 is TGTGCCTTCAGGGACTTAAGCAGCTCCTACGAGCAGTACTTC.

The J gene is TRBJ1-2, the V gene TRBV4-1, with 7 nucleotides matching TRBD1. V shed 0 bases and J 5 bases; nucleotides not matched to a gene: 9. The CDR3 loop spans 16 amino acids. The germline CDR1 and CDR2 sequences are MGHRA and YSYEKL. CDR3 loop: CASSQEFRGGEYGYTF. CDR3 coding DNA: TGCGCCAGCAGCCAAGAGTTTCGAGGGGGCGAATATGGCTACACCTTC.

J is TRBJ2-5 and V is TRBV2, with 9 bases lining up with TRBD1. The J call is uncertain, as TRBJ2-7 better fits the DNA end. In germline, CDR1 is SNHLY, CDR2 FYNNEI. The CDR3 contains 12 residues. CDR3 bases: TGTGCCAGCAGAACAGGGGGCCACGAGCAGTACTTC. Translated, it gives CASRTGGHEQYF.

The chain joins TRBV19 to TRBJ1-5; 9 positions agree with TRBD1. Germline CDR1 reads LNHDA; CDR2 reads SQIVND (reference sequence). The CDR3 totals 13 residues. Trimming removed 4 bases from V and 6 bases from J; junction bases left unmatched: 1. The CDR3 here is CASSRTGVQPQHF. In DNA, the CDR3 is TGTGCCAGTAGTAGGACAGGGGTTCAGCCCCAGCATTTT.